The T cell receptor beta chain described here comes from a study of immune evolution from preneoplasia to lung adenocarcinoma. Study-level findings and limits: Later-stage lesions appeared to have more T cells, more diversity, less clonality.

From germline, CDR1 is MGHRA and CDR2 YSYEKL. The CDR3 has 15 residues. V was trimmed by 1 base and J by 3 bases, leaving 12 bases between them. Notes on this clone: Antigen: not known.

Profiling relied on immunoSEQ multiplex PCR, and the TCRdb table lists in-frame clones only, not all of them. The profile shows more than 2,000 clones, about 80% of them singletons. The chain uses TRBV4-1 and TRBJ1-1, with D uncertain. The origin of this receptor is a person aged 65-85 years with invasive lung adenocarcinoma. The sequencing input was FFPE invasive lung adenocarcinoma tissue. CDR3 nucleotides: TGCGCCAGCAGCCAAGTCCCAAGGATGGACACTGAAGCTTTCTTT. Protein: CASSQVPRMDTEAFF.